A selection of T cell receptor beta chains follows, all from one sample in a study of molecular identifiers for immune sequencing clone quantification. TCRdb re-derived calls from the PCR reads in MiXCR, one entry per CDR3 protein. Of approximately 97,000 distinct CDR3 sequences listed, around 24% are singletons. Sequenced sample: naive CD8+ T cells from blood, with Jurkat cell RNA spiked in. These receptors came from a human donor in good health. Some libraries in this study had Jurkat cell RNA spiked in. Both conserved end residues are part of each CDR3. A D gene is named only where the DNA matches it firmly. Where a row states a size, it is once, few, many or the class of an expanded clone; other rows omit it.

cdr3_length	clone_size	v_call	d_call	j_call	cdr3_nt	cdr3_aa
16	many	TRBV13	.	TRBJ2-3	TGTGCCAGCAGCTTAAATTCGCGGCCGCCCACAGATACGCAGTATTTT	CASSLNSRPPTDTQYF
13	many	TRBV7-2	.	TRBJ2-1	TGTGCCAGCAGCTTACTCCGCTACAATGAGCAGTTCTTC	CASSLLRYNEQFF
12	many	TRBV7-9	.	TRBJ1-1	TGTGCCAGCAGCCTTTCGGCACCTGAAGCTTTCTTT	CASSLSAPEAFF
16	many	TRBV28	.	TRBJ2-3	TGTGCCAGCAGTCTCCGACCCGGATCTCTCACAGATACGCAGTATTTT	CASSLRPGSLTDTQYF
15	.	TRBV20-1	TRBD2	TRBJ2-7	TGCAGTGCTAGAACCAGCGGGAGTCGATACAATGAGCAGTACTTC	CSARTSGSRYNEQYF
16	.	TRBV7-8	.	TRBJ1-5	TGTGCCAGCAGACCGGCAGGGGTCGGGGGGAATCAGCCCCAGCATTTT	CASRPAGVGGNQPQHF
13	few	TRBV19	.	TRBJ1-1	TGTGCCAGTAGTATGGGAAATACTGGTGGGGCTTTCTTT	CASSMGNTGGAFF
17	few	TRBV12-5	TRBD2	TRBJ2-7	TGTGCTAGTGGTTTGGTAGGCCTTACCGGACTAGCATACGAGCAGTACTTC	CASGLVGLTGLAYEQYF
16	many	TRBV27	TRBD2	TRBJ2-3	TGTGCCAGCAGTCCCTCTTACGGGGGGAGCACAGATACGCAGTATTTT	CASSPSYGGSTDTQYF
17	few	TRBV5-7	.	TRBJ2-1	TGTGCCAGCAGCCGGCTGGGGGCAGGGGGACTAGGCAATGAGCAGTTCTTC	CASSRLGAGGLGNEQFF
13	few	TRBV20-1	.	TRBJ2-3	TGCAGTGCCACCGACGAAACCACAGATACGCAGTATTTT	CSATDETTDTQYF
15	few	TRBV3-2	.	TRBJ2-5	TGTGCCAGCAGCCCTGCAGCGGCCGTGAAAGAGACCCAGTGCTTC	CASSPAAAVKETQCF
12	.	TRBV29-1	.	TRBJ2-7	TGCAGCGTTGCAACCAGCTCCTACGAGCAGTACTTC	CSVATSSYEQYF
16	few	TRBV15	.	TRBJ2-3	TGTGCCACCAGCAGGCAGGACGGGGGGCCCCCGGATACGCAGTATTTT	CATSRQDGGPPDTQYF
14	.	TRBV6-2/TRBV6-3	.	TRBJ1-1	TGTGCCAGCACTAAAATCGACAGTTTAGCTGAAGCTTTCTTT	CASTKIDSLAEAFF
16	.	TRBV5-6	TRBD2	TRBJ2-1	TGTGCCAGCAGCTTTGTACAGCGGGAAGGGTACAATGAGCAGTTCTTC	CASSFVQREGYNEQFF
11	many	TRBV7-9	.	TRBJ2-3	TGTGCCAGCAGCTCGCGAGATACGCAGTATTTT	CASSSRDTQYF
15	.	TRBV7-9	TRBD1	TRBJ2-7	TGTGCCAGCAGCTTAGGGGGACAGAGGGGCTACGAGCAGTACTTC	CASSLGGQRGYEQYF
17	many	TRBV4-1	TRBD2	TRBJ2-3	TGCGCCAGCAGCCAAGATGAGTTGGGACTACTCACAGATACGCAGTATTTT	CASSQDELGLLTDTQYF
15	many	TRBV4-1	.	TRBJ1-5	TGCGCCAGCAGCCAAGAGGATACATTCAATCAGCCCCAGCATTTT	CASSQEDTFNQPQHF
16	.	TRBV9	.	TRBJ2-3	TGTGCCAGCAGCGTAGCGGAAGGGGAAGTGGCAGATACGCAGTATTTT	CASSVAEGEVADTQYF
17	many	TRBV7-9	.	TRBJ1-5	TGTGCCAGCAGCGCCTTACCCGGGGTCCCGGGGAATCAGCCCCAGCATTTT	CASSALPGVPGNQPQHF
14	.	TRBV13	.	TRBJ1-5	TGTGCCAGCAACTTAAAAGCCGACAATCAACCCCAGCATTTT	CASNLKADNQPQHF
16	many	TRBV18	.	TRBJ2-7	TGTGCCAGCTCACCACCGGACCGTGGCCTCTCCTACGAGCAGTACTTC	CASSPPDRGLSYEQYF
15	many	TRBV7-3	TRBD2	TRBJ2-1	TGTGCCAGCAGCTCTGGGACTAGCGTGTACAATGAGCAGTTCTTC	CASSSGTSVYNEQFF
16	many	TRBV7-3	.	TRBJ1-1	TGTGCCAGCAGCTACAAACTAAGACGGCAGAACACTGAAGCTTTCTTT	CASSYKLRRQNTEAFF
18	many	TRBV7-8	TRBD1	TRBJ2-6	TGTGCCAGCAGCTCCCGGGACAGTGTTCATTCTGGGGCCAACGTCCTGACTTTC	CASSSRDSVHSGANVLTF
20	.	TRBV29-1	TRBD2	TRBJ2-5	TGCAGCGTTGGAGGGGGACTAGCGGGAATCACGTCCCAAGTTCAAGAGACCCAGTACTTC	CSVGGGLAGITSQVQETQYF
14	many	TRBV4-3	.	TRBJ2-7	TGCGCCAGCAGCCAAGGGCAGGGCTGGGGCGAGCAGTACTTC	CASSQGQGWGEQYF
14	many	TRBV7-6	.	TRBJ2-5	TGTGCCAGCAGCGGGGGACGGATACAAGAGACCCAGTACTTC	CASSGGRIQETQYF
15	many	TRBV2	.	TRBJ2-3	TGTGCCAGCAGTGAAGGATCTCTCAGAAGGGATACGCAGTATTTT	CASSEGSLRRDTQYF
16	.	TRBV28	.	TRBJ2-3	TGTGCCAGCAGTACCTCTTCTAGAGCGGGCTGGGATACGCAGTATTTT	CASSTSSRAGWDTQYF
16	.	TRBV11-2	TRBD1	TRBJ1-1	TGTGCCAGCAGCCCCCGGTGGGGACAGGGGAACACTGAAGCTTTCTTT	CASSPRWGQGNTEAFF
15	.	TRBV11-2	.	TRBJ2-1	TGTGCCAGCAGCTTAGGCAGCATCTCCTACAATGAGCAGTTCTTC	CASSLGSISYNEQFF
11	many	TRBV12-3/TRBV12-4	.	TRBJ2-5	TGTGCCAGCAGTCCAGAAGAGACCCAGTACTTC	CASSPEETQYF
12	many	TRBV5-5	.	TRBJ1-3	TGTGCCAGCAGCCCGATCCGAGGCACCATATATTTT	CASSPIRGTIYF
19	many	TRBV28	TRBD1	TRBJ1-5	TGTGCCAGCAGTCTAGGGGACCTCGGACAGGGAATATGGAATCAGCCCCAGCATTTT	CASSLGDLGQGIWNQPQHF
17	many	TRBV5-1	TRBD2	TRBJ2-3	TGCGCCAGCAGCTTGGATTCGGCGGGAGCAAGCACAGATACGCAGTATTTT	CASSLDSAGASTDTQYF
11	many	TRBV30	.	TRBJ2-7	TGTGCCTGGAGTGAGGGCTCCGAGCAGTACTTC	CAWSEGSEQYF
11	.	TRBV6-2/TRBV6-3	.	TRBJ2-7	TGTGCCGGCAGGTGGAGGGCCGAGCAGTACTTC	CAGRWRAEQYF
15	many	TRBV2	.	TRBJ2-7	TGTGCCAGCAGTCAAGATTATCGACCAGACTACGGGCAGTACTTC	CASSQDYRPDYGQYF
15	.	TRBV19	TRBD1	TRBJ2-2	TGTGCCAGTCAATCCCTCAGGGGGACCGCCGGGGAGCTGTTTTTT	CASQSLRGTAGELFF
12	once	TRBV11-2	.	TRBJ2-7	TGTGCCAGCAGCGTAACGGGGGACGAGCAGTACTTC	CASSVTGDEQYF
17	many	TRBV7-8	.	TRBJ1-2	TGTGCCAGCAGCTTACCCCGCGGGGGGGATAAGGACTATGGCTACACCTTC	CASSLPRGGDKDYGYTF
15	many	TRBV6-5	.	TRBJ2-7	TGTGCCAGCCGAAAGGAGACTAATAGGGAATACGAGCAGTACTTC	CASRKETNREYEQYF
14	.	TRBV5-1	.	TRBJ2-2	TGCGCCAGCAGCTTGGAATGGGATTCCGGGGAGCTGTTTTTT	CASSLEWDSGELFF
14	many	TRBV6-2/TRBV6-3	.	TRBJ2-7	TGTGCCAGCAGTTCTGACAGAAGAATGTACGAGCAGTACTTC	CASSSDRRMYEQYF
14	.	TRBV23-1	.	TRBJ2-2	TGCGCCAGGTTACCGCGGGGCAGCTGCGGGGAGCTGTTTTTT	CARLPRGSCGELFF